The source of this TCR beta chain is a study of blood T cell repertoires in COVID-19. The CDR3 contains 12 residues. The germline gives CDR1 MNHEY, CDR2 SMNVEV (reference sequence). The ends were cut back, 6 bases at V and 8 bases at J, with 11 bases in the middle. Generated by immunoSEQ multiplex PCR, the TCRdb table keeps only in-frame clones and is missing some. This table holds over 200,000 clones, around 88% found once. The source is a man aged 40-49 years with active or convalescent COVID-19. The V and J genes are TRBV27 and TRBJ2-1; D perhaps matches TRBD1 (6 bases). The sample comprised peripheral blood. The CDR3 loop reads CASRQGFDEQFF. The CDR3 DNA sequence: TGTGCCAGCAGACAGGGATTTGATGAGCAGTTCTTC.